This entry lists 32 T cell receptor beta chains sequenced from one sample in a study of T cell responses to AZD1222 COVID-19 vaccine. TCRdb's table, derived via immunoSEQ multiplex PCR, lists solely in-frame clones and lacks some. The repertoire has 150,000 to 200,000 clones, approximately 95% of them found once; the top ten carry around 4.3%. Sequenced here: peripheral blood, sampled on day 0 of AZD1222 vaccination. Receptors originate from an adult in good health.

The CDR3 sequence is CASSLGLAGVGEQFF. CDR3 nucleotides: TGCGCCAGCAGCTTGGGGCTAGCGGGAGTAGGTGAGCAGTTCTTC. The rearrangement links TRBV5-1 to TRBJ2-1; 10 nucleotides line up with TRBD2. CDR3 length: 15 amino acids. CDR1 is SGHRS, CDR2 YFSETQ, per germline. The V segment lost 0 bases and the J segment 9 bases; nucleotides outside the gene matches: 6.

The gene calls are TRBV6-5 and TRBJ1-2, with a tentative D call TRBD1 (5 bases). The CDR3 has 15 amino acids. Trimming left V 1 base short and J 8 bases short, with 17 bases between. From germline, CDR1 is MNHEY and CDR2 SVGAGI. The CDR3 nucleotides read TGTGCCAGCAGTTACTACTCGGGCAGGGCTGAAGGCTACACCTTC. Protein sequence: CASSYYSGRAEGYTF.

In DNA, the CDR3 is TGTGCCAGCGGCCGAACCGGGGAGCTGTTTTTT. Translated, it gives CASGRTGELFF. The V and J genes are TRBV19 and TRBJ2-2; no definite D call. CDR3 length equals 11 residues. Germline lookup yields CDR1 LNHDA and CDR2 SQIVND (reference sequence). V gave up 9 bases and J gave up 5 bases, with 7 bases separating them.

This chain connects TRBV27 to TRBJ1-2; 8 bases are a match to TRBD1. CDR3 length: 13 amino acids. V lost 5 bases and J lost 6; bases outside the gene matches: 5. The germline CDR1 and CDR2 sequences are MNHEY and SMNVEV (reference sequence). CDR3 sequence: CASSNRGVNGYTF. The DNA for the CDR3 is TGTGCCAGCAGTAACAGGGGGGTTAATGGCTACACCTTC.

This clone was detected only once. The V call is TRBV19, the J call TRBJ1-4; 9 bases are shared with TRBD1. The CDR3 has 16 residues. With V trimmed by 10 bases and J by 7 bases, 16 bases remained unmatched. Germline lookup yields CDR1 LNHDA and CDR2 SQIVND (reference sequence). CDR3 nucleotide sequence: TGTGCCACCGGGACAGGGAAGGGTAGTGGGACTGAAAAACTGTTTTTT. Residues: CATGTGKGSGTEKLFF.

The gene calls are TRBV29-1 and TRBJ1-2; D might be TRBD1 (6 bases). This CDR3 has 17 amino acids. The germline gives CDR1 SQVTM, CDR2 ANQGSEA. V shed 3 bases and J shed 0 bases, with 20 bases lying between them. CDR3 coding DNA: TGCAGCGTTGATATACAGGGTCGACTGAGGGCTAACTATGGCTACACCTTC. Its translation: CSVDIQGRLRANYGYTF.

The J gene is TRBJ1-2, the V gene TRBV19; maybe TRBD1 (5 bases). Germline V CDR1 and CDR2: LNHDA, SQIVND (reference sequence). The CDR3 is made up of 15 amino acids. Trimming pared 6 bases from V and 2 bases from J, leaving 16 bases between. The CDR3 DNA reads TGTGCCAGTAGCGACAGTCGAACACGGAACTATGGCTACACCTTC. It is translated as CASSDSRTRNYGYTF.

The V and J genes are TRBV11-3 and TRBJ2-1; 8 nucleotides match TRBD2. J was trimmed by 3 bases and V by 1 base; bases with no gene match: 2. Germline V lookup: CDR1 SGHNT, CDR2 YENEEA. The CDR3 sequence is 15 residues long. The CDR3 spells CASSLAGGDYNEQFF. The CDR3 bases are TGTGCCAGCAGCTTAGCGGGGGGGGACTACAATGAGCAGTTCTTC.

The chain combines TRBV4-2 with TRBJ2-7, with a tentative D call TRBD1 (5 bases). Germline CDR1 and CDR2: LGHNA and YNFKEQ. This CDR3 is built from 16 residues. V gave up 0 bases and J gave up 3 bases, with 15 bases separating them. The CDR3 bases are TGTGCCAGCAGCCAAGACCCAGGGCCATCTTACTACGAGCAGTACTTC. It translates to CASSQDPGPSYYEQYF.

The chain has TRBV18 and TRBJ2-3; D is uncertain. Germline CDR1 and CDR2: KGHSH and LQKENI. CDR3 length: 11 amino acids. Trimming removed 9 bases from V and 0 bases from J, with 4 bases in between. The CDR3: CASTSTDTQYF. DNA of the CDR3: TGTGCCAGTACTAGCACAGATACGCAGTATTTT. Combining the CDR3 with reference TRBV18 and TRBJ2-3 gives the whole variable domain NAGVMQNPRHLVRRRGQEARLRCSPMKGHSHVYWYRQLPEEGLKFMVYLQKENIIDESGMPKERFSAEFPKEGPSILRIQQVVRGDSAAYFCASTSTDTQYFGPGTRLTVL.

This sequence joins TRBV5-4 and TRBJ1-1; D might be TRBD1 (6 bases). The CDR3 is 14 residues long. V was trimmed by 4 bases and J by 1 base, leaving 11 bases between them. Germline V lookup: CDR1 SGHNT, CDR2 YYREEE (reference sequence). The CDR3 loop reads CASSAGHANTEAFF. CDR3 coding DNA: TGTGCCAGCAGCGCGGGACACGCGAACACTGAAGCTTTCTTT.

The chain joins TRBV18 to TRBJ1-2; no clear D. Trimming left V 0 bases short and J 3 bases short, with 11 bases between. From germline, CDR1 is KGHSH and CDR2 LQKENI. This CDR3 is 15 amino acids long. In DNA, the CDR3 is TGTGCCAGCTCACCACCGTCCGTGACGGACTATGGCTACACCTTC. Its protein product is CASSPPSVTDYGYTF.

This sequence joins TRBV6-5 and TRBJ2-1; D might be TRBD1 or TRBD2, each matching 6 bases. The length of the CDR3 is 15 residues. CDR1 is MNHEY and CDR2 is SVGAGI in the germline V gene. V was trimmed by 2 bases and J by 0 bases, leaving 8 bases between them. CDR3 residues: CASSYEGGSYNEQFF. In nucleotides, the CDR3 is TGTGCCAGCAGTTACGAGGGGGGCTCCTACAATGAGCAGTTCTTC.

The chain is built from TRBV6-5 and TRBJ2-2, with 11 bases fitting TRBD2. The CDR3 spans 13 residues. CDR1 is MNHEY and CDR2 is SVGAGI in the germline V gene. Trimming took 8 bases from V and 6 from J; bases not matched to a gene: 2. The CDR3 reads CASVAGGPGELFF. CDR3 DNA: TGTGCCAGCGTAGCGGGGGGGCCCGGGGAGCTGTTTTTT.

V gene TRBV6-5 combines with J gene TRBJ1-1, with D possibly being TRBD1 (6 bases). Germline V gene lookup returns CDR1 MNHEY and CDR2 SVGAGI. Trimming took 6 bases from V and 4 from J, leaving 12 bases between them. The CDR3 spans 13 residues. The CDR3 sequence: CASRLTGSTEAFF. DNA of the CDR3: TGTGCCAGCAGATTAACAGGGAGCACTGAAGCTTTCTTT.

V usage is TRBV3-1 (or the pseudogene TRBV3-2) and J usage is TRBJ2-1; 8 bases map to TRBD2. V dropped 1 base and J dropped 2; count of bases not matched to a gene: 7. Germline assignment: CDR1 LGHDT and CDR2 YNNKEL (reference sequence). The CDR3 consists of 17 residues. Here the CDR3 DNA reads TGTGCCAGCAGCCAAGTGCCCGGGAGGGCTGCCTACAATGAGCAGTTCTTC. Translating gives CASSQVPGRAAYNEQFF.

This clone was seen only once. The chain employs TRBV5-1 and TRBJ2-2; TRBD1 might be the D (6 bases). CDR3 length: 15 residues. V was clipped by 2 bases and J by 1 base, with 9 bases between them. CDR1 and CDR2 from the germline V gene are SGHRS and YFSETQ. In nucleotides, the CDR3 is TGCGCCAGCAGCTTCACGGACAGGAACACCGGGGAGCTGTTTTTT. It translates to CASSFTDRNTGELFF.

V and J are TRBV6-5 and TRBJ1-2; 12 bases are shared with TRBD1. The junction had 6 bases not matched to a gene; V was cut back by 2 bases and J by 8 bases. This CDR3 has 15 amino acids. Germline loops: CDR1 MNHEY, CDR2 SVGAGI. The chain's CDR3 is CASSYGTGGAGGYTF. The CDR3 coding sequence is TGTGCCAGCAGTTACGGGACAGGGGGCGCGGGGGGCTACACCTTC.

This chain's CDR3 is CASSIETRGGGNEQFF. The DNA for the CDR3 is TGTGCCAGTAGTATAGAGACTAGAGGAGGGGGGAATGAGCAGTTCTTC. This rearrangement joins TRBV19 to TRBJ2-1; possibly TRBD1 or TRBD2 for D (6 bases each). The V and J ends lost 0 bases and 7 bases respectively, with 16 bases between them. The CDR3 contains 16 residues. Germline V gene sequence: CDR1 LNHDA, CDR2 SQIVND (reference sequence).

J is TRBJ1-3 and V is TRBV10-3, with TRBD1 identical over 11 bases. The V segment lost 4 bases and the J segment 8 bases; nucleotides outside the gene matches: 4. The CDR3 runs to 14 residues. Germline loops: CDR1 ENHRY, CDR2 SYGVKD. The DNA of the CDR3 is TGTGCCATCAGTGGGACAGGGGGCATGGACACCATATATTTT. This gives the protein CAISGTGGMDTIYF.

This rearrangement joins TRBV13 to TRBJ2-2, with unresolved D. This CDR3 is built from 18 residues. V was trimmed by 2 bases and J by 0 bases, leaving 16 bases between them. CDR1 and CDR2 (germline): PRHDT, FYEKMQ (reference sequence). The CDR3 DNA reads TGTGCCAGCAGCTTACGAGGCTATAAGCCCGCGAACACCGGGGAGCTGTTTTTT. Translated, it gives CASSLRGYKPANTGELFF.

The rearrangement uses TRBV7-9 and TRBJ2-5; D gene ambiguous. CDR1 SEHNR and CDR2 FQNEAQ come from the germline V gene (reference sequence). With 10 bases removed from V and 4 bases from J, the gap between germline ends came to 13 bases. The CDR3 totals 12 residues. CDR3 sequence: CAIFPWGETQYF. The DNA of the CDR3 is TGTGCCATCTTCCCCTGGGGAGAGACCCAGTACTTC.

This chain uses TRBV5-4 with TRBJ1-1; D ambiguous. Germline CDR1 and CDR2: SGHNT and YYREEE (reference sequence). Trimming shortened V by 2 bases and J by 5 bases, and 13 bases separated the two germline ends. The CDR3 spans 14 residues. Written as DNA, the CDR3 is TGTGCCAGCAGCTTCGCGGGAGGAGAAACTGAAGCTTTCTTT. Translating it yields CASSFAGGETEAFF.

This chain joins TRBV27 and TRBJ1-4; 8 bases agree with TRBD1. From germline, CDR1 is MNHEY and CDR2 SMNVEV (reference sequence). The V and J ends lost 6 bases and 2 bases, in that order; junction bases with no gene match: 2. CDR3 size: 14 residues. The CDR3 region has the DNA TGTGCCAGCAGGCAGGGGGCCACTAATGAAAAACTGTTTTTT. Translated: CASRQGATNEKLFF.

The chain links TRBV19 to TRBJ1-4; 9 bases map to TRBD1. Germline CDR1 and CDR2: LNHDA and SQIVND (reference sequence). This CDR3 spans 15 amino acids. V was pared by 8 bases and J by 7 bases, with 11 bases of the junction left unmatched. As DNA, the CDR3 is TGTGCCAGTCGAGTGGAGACAGGGGGTGTTGAAAAACTGTTTTTT. It encodes CASRVETGGVEKLFF.

The chain joins TRBV5-4 to TRBJ2-7; D possibly matches TRBD1 or TRBD2 (7 bases each). Trimming left V 0 bases short and J 1 base short, with 11 bases between. Germline V gives CDR1 SGHNT, CDR2 YYREEE (reference sequence). The CDR3 is made up of 15 amino acids. The CDR3 nucleotides are TGTGCCAGCAGCTTGGAGCGGGGACAGTCCTACGAGCAGTACTTC. Its translation: CASSLERGQSYEQYF.

V gene TRBV2 combines with J gene TRBJ1-6; the match to TRBD1 covers 7 bases. V gave up 5 bases and J gave up 10 bases; unmatched junction bases: 8. The CDR3 length is 14 residues. CDR1 is SNHLY and CDR2 is FYNNEI in the germline V gene. CDR3 in DNA: TGTGCCAGCAGTTTAGAGACAGGGCAGTCACCCCTCCACTTT. Translation: CASSLETGQSPLHF. Full variable domain (remainder filled in from reference TRBV2 and TRBJ1-6): EPEVTQTPSHQVTQMGQEVILRCVPISNHLYFYWYRQILGQKVEFLVSFYNNEISEKSEIFDDQFSVERPDGSNFTLKIRSTKLEDSAMYFCASSLETGQSPLHFGNGTRLTVT.

This chain uses TRBV3-1 (or the pseudogene TRBV3-2) with TRBJ2-2; no clear D gene. The CDR3 consists of 13 residues. V dropped 2 bases and J dropped 6 bases, with 7 bases sitting between them. Germline V gene data show CDR1 as LGHDT and CDR2 as YNNKEL (reference sequence). The CDR3 region has the DNA TGTGCCAGCAGCCAATTGTCTTCCGGGGAGCTGTTTTTT. Residues: CASSQLSSGELFF.

V usage is TRBV27 and J usage is TRBJ2-1; 7 bases line up with TRBD1. The CDR3 is made up of 14 amino acids. Germline CDR1 is MNHEY and CDR2 is SMNVEV (reference sequence). The V segment lost 5 bases and the J segment 6 bases; nucleotides outside the gene matches: 7. The CDR3 DNA reads TGTGCCAGCAGTCTACTTGACAGGGCCAATGAGCAGTTCTTC. It specifies CASSLLDRANEQFF.

This clone has a single count. J is TRBJ1-1 and V is TRBV9; tentatively, D is TRBD1 (5 bases). Trimming shortened V by 0 bases and J by 10 bases, and 19 bases separated the two germline ends. The CDR3 contains 15 residues. Germline CDR1 and CDR2: SGDLS and YYNGEE. The CDR3, as DNA: TGTGCCAGCAGCGTAGAGGTTGGGGCCTACGAGGCAGCTTTCTTT. Protein sequence: CASSVEVGAYEAAFF. The full variable domain, its missing parts supplied by reference TRBV9 and TRBJ1-1, is DSGVTQTPKHLITATGQRVTLRCSPRSGDLSVYWYQQSLDQGLQFLIQYYNGEERAKGNILERFSAQQFPDLHSELNLSSLELGDSALYFCASSVEVGAYEAAFFGQGTRLTVV.

This chain uses TRBV12-5 with TRBJ1-2; no clear D. The V end lost 1 base, the J end lost 2 bases, and 8 bases lay between the germline ends. Germline values: CDR1 LGHNT, CDR2 FRNRAP. This CDR3 contains 14 residues. The CDR3 coding sequence is TGTGCTAGTGGTTTGGCATCAGAAAACTATGGCTACACCTTC. Protein: CASGLASENYGYTF.

J is TRBJ1-1 and V is TRBV19; D remains unclear. CDR1 and CDR2 (germline): LNHDA, SQIVND (reference sequence). CDR3 length equals 14 residues. V shed 3 bases and J shed 10 bases, with 18 bases lying between them. Written as DNA, the CDR3 is TGTGCCAGTAGTATCCACGTAGGTAATATGGGAGCTTTCTTT. Translation gives CASSIHVGNMGAFF. Supplemented by reference TRBV19 and TRBJ1-1, the full variable domain reads DGGITQSPKYLFRKEGQNVTLSCEQNLNHDAMYWYRQDPGQGLRLIYYSQIVNDFQKGDIAEGYSVSREKKESFPLTVTSAQKNPTAFYLCASSIHVGNMGAFFGQGTRLTVV.